The entry below describes one T cell receptor beta chain. This record belongs to a study of blood T cell repertoires in COVID-19. Looking at the study overall: COVID-19 samples, acute and convalescent, were from the United States, Italy and Spain. T cells, B-cell-depleted T cells, or PBMCs provided the cDNA or gDNA that served as material.

Per the authors' pipeline: Estimated nucleated cell counts came from reference gene primer amplification. Profiling relied on immunoSEQ multiplex PCR, and the TCRdb table lists in-frame clones only, not all of them. V and J calls and clone size are copied from that table; D and trimming were computed from the DNA. Of about 250,000 clones listed, 88% were seen once; the top ten hold 0.99%. With 2 bases removed from V and 2 bases from J, the gap between germline ends came to 22 bases. This CDR3 region has 20 residues. Looked up from germline, CDR1 is KGHSH and CDR2 is LQKENI. Sequencing input: peripheral blood. This clonotype was sampled from a woman aged 40 to 55 who had recovered from COVID-19. This rearrangement joins TRBV18 to TRBJ2-6, with D possibly TRBD1 on 6 matching bases. The CDR3 reads CASSPGFGGGRGAGANVLTF. CDR3 nucleotides: TGTGCCAGCTCACCAGGTTTCGGTGGGGGCCGTGGGGCTGGGGCCAACGTCCTGACTTTC.